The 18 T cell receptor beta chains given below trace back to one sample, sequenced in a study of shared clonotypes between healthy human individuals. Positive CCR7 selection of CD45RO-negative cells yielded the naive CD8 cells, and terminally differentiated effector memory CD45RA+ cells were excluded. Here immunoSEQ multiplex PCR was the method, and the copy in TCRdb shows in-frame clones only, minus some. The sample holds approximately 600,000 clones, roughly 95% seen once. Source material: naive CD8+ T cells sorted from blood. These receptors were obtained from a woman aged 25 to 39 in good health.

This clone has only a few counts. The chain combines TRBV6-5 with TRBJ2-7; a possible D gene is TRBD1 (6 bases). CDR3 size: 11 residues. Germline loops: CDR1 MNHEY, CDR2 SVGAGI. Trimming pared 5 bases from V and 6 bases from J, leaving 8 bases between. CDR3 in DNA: TGTGCCAGCAGTCCACAGGGCGAGCAGTACTTC. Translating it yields CASSPQGEQYF.

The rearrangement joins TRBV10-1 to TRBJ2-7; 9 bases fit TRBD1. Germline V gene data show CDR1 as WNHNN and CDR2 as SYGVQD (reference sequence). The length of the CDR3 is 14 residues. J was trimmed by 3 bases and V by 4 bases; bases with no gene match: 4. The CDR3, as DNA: TGCGCCAGCAGTGGAGGACAGGGGAGCTACGAGCAGTACTTC. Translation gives CASSGGQGSYEQYF.

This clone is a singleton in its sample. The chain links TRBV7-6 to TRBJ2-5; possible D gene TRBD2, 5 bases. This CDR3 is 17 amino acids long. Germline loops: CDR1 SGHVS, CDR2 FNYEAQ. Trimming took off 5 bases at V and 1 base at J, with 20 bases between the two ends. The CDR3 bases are TGTGCCAGCAGCCTCCTATATTCCGGGAACCGCCAAGAGACCCAGTACTTC. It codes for CASSLLYSGNRQETQYF.

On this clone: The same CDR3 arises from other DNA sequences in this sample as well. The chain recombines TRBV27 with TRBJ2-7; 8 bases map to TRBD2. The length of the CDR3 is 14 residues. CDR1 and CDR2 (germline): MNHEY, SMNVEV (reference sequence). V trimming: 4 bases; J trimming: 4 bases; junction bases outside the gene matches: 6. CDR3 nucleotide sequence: TGTGCCAGCAGTTCCAGCGGGAGCTTGTACGAGCAGTACTTC. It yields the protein CASSSSGSLYEQYF.

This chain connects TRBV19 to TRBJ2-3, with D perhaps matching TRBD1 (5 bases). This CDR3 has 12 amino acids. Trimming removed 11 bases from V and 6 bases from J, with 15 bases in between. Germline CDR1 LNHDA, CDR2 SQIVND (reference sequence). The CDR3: CAGHNAPDTQYF. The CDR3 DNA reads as TGTGCCGGACATAATGCCCCGGATACGCAGTATTTT.

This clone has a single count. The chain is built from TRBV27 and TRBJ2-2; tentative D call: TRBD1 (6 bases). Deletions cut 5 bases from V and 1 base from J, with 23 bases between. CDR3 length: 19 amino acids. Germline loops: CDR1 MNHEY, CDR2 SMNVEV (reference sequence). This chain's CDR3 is CASSPSPPRGGLNTGELFF. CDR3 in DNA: TGTGCCAGCAGTCCATCCCCCCCCAGGGGCGGGTTGAACACCGGGGAGCTGTTTTTT.

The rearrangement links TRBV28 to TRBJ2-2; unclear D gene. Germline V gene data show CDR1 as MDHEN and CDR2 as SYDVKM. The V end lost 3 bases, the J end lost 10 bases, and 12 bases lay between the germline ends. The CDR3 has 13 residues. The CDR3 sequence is CASSFRYHSELFF. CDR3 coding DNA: TGTGCCAGCAGTTTCAGATACCATTCGGAGCTGTTTTTT.

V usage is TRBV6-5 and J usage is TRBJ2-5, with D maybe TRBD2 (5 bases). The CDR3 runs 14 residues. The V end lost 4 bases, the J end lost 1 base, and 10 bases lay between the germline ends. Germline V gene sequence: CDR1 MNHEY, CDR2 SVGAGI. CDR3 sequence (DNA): TGTGCCAGCAGTTTCGTGGGAGCCCAAGAGACCCAGTACTTC. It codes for CASSFVGAQETQYF.

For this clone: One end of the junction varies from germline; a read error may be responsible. CDR3 DNA: TGCGGCGACAGGTCCGGTGTATCCTACGAGCAGTACTTC. Translated, it gives CGDRSGVSYEQYF. The J gene is TRBJ2-7, the V gene TRBV19; perhaps TRBD1 as D (6 bases). Germline V CDR1 and CDR2: LNHDA, SQIVND (reference sequence). The CDR3 is 13 residues long.

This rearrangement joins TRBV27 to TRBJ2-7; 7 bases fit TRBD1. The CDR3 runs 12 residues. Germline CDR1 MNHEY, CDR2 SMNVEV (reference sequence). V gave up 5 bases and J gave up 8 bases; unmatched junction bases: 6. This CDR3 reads CASSPDRVQQYF. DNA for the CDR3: TGTGCCAGCAGTCCCGACAGGGTGCAGCAGTACTTC.

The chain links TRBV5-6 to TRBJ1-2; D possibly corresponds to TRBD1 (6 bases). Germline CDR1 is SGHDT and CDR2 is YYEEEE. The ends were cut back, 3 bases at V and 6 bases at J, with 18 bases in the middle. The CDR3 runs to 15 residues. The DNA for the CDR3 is TGTGCCAGCAGCTCCACAGGGAACCCCATAGATGGCTACACCTTC. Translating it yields CASSSTGNPIDGYTF.

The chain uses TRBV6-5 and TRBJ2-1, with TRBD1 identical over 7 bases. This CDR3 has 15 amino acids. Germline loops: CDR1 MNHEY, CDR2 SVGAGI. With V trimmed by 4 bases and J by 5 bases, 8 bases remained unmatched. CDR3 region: CASSLTGVRHNEQFF. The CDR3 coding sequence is TGTGCCAGCAGTTTAACAGGGGTGCGACACAATGAGCAGTTCTTC.

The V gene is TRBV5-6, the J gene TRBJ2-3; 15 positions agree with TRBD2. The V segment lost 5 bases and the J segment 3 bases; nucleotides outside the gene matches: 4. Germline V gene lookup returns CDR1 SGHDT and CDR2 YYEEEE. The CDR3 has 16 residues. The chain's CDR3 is CASRQGLAGGTDTQYF. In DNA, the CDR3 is TGTGCCAGCAGACAGGGACTAGCGGGAGGAACAGATACGCAGTATTTT.

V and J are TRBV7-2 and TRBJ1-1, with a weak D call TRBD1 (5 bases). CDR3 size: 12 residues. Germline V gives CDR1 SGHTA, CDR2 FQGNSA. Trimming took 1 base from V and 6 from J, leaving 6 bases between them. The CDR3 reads CASSLGGPEAFF. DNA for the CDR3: TGTGCCAGCAGCTTAGGGGGACCTGAAGCTTTCTTT.

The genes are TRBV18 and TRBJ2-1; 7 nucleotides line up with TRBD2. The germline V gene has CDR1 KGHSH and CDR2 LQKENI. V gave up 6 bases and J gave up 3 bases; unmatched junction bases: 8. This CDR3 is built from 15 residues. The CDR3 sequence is CASSGMGGSYNEQFF. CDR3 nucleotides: TGTGCCAGCTCGGGGATGGGAGGGAGCTACAATGAGCAGTTCTTC.

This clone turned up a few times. The CDR3: CATTYGAFSNQPQHF. In nucleotides, the CDR3 is TGTGCCACCACCTACGGGGCCTTTAGCAATCAGCCCCAGCATTTT. The chain carries TRBV19 and TRBJ1-5, with D possibly TRBD1 on 5 matching bases. CDR3 length: 15 amino acids. The ends were cut back, 10 bases at V and 0 bases at J, with 16 bases in the middle. In germline, CDR1 is LNHDA, CDR2 SQIVND (reference sequence).

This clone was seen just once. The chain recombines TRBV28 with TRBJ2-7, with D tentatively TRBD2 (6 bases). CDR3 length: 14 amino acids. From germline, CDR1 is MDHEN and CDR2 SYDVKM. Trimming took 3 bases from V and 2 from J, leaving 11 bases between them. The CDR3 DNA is TGTGCCAGCAGTTTTGCGGCGGGGACCTACGAGCAGTACTTC. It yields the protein CASSFAAGTYEQYF.

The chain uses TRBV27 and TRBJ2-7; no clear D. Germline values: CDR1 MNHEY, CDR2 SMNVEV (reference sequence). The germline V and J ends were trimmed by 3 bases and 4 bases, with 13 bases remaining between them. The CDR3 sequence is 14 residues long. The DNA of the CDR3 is TGTGCCAGCAGTTTTAACCCTTTGGGATACGAGCAGTACTTC. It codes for CASSFNPLGYEQYF.